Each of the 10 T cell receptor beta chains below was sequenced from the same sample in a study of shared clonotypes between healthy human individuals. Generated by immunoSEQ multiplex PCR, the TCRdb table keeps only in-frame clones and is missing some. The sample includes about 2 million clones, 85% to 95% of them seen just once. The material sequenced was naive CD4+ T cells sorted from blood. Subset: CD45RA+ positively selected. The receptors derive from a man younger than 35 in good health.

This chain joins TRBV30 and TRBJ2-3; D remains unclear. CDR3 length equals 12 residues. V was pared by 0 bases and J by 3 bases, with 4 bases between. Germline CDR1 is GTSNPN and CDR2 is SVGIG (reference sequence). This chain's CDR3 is CAWSVKTDTQYF. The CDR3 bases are TGTGCCTGGAGTGTGAAGACAGATACGCAGTATTTT.

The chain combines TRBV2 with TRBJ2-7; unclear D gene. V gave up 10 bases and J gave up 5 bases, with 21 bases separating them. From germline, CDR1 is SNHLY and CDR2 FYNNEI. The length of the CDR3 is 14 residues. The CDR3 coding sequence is TGTGCCACCGGGCCGAACGGATTTTGGGACGAGCAGTACTTC. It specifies CATGPNGFWDEQYF.

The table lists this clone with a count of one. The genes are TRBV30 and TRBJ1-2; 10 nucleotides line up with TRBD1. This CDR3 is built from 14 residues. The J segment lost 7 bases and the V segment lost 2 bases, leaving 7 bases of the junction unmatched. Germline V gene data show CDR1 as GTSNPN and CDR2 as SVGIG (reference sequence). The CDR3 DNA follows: TGTGCCTGGAGTTTGGGACAGGGGAATCGTGGCTACACCTTC. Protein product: CAWSLGQGNRGYTF.

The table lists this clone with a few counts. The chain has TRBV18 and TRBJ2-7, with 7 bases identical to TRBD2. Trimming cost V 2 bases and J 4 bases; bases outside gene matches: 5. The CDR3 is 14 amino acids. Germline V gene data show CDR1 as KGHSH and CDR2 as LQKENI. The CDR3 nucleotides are TGTGCCAGCTCACCAGAGAGCGGGAATTACGAGCAGTACTTC. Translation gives CASSPESGNYEQYF.

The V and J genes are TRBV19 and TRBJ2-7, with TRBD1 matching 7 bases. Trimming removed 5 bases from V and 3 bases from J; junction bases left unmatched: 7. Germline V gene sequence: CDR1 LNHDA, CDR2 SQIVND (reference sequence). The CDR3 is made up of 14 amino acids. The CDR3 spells CASSRPGQDYEQYF. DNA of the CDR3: TGTGCCAGTAGTCGGCCTGGACAGGACTACGAGCAGTACTTC.

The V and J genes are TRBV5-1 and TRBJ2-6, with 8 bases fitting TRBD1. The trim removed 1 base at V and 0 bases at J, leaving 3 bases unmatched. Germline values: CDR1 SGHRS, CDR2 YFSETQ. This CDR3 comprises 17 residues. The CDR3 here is CASSLSTGGSGANVLTF. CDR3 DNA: TGCGCCAGCAGCTTGAGTACAGGGGGCTCTGGGGCCAACGTCCTGACTTTC.

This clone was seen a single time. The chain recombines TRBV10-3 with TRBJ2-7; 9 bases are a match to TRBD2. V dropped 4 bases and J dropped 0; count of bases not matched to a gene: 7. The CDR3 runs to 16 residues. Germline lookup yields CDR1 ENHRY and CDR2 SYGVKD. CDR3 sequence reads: CAISAGLALSSYEQYF. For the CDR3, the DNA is TGTGCCATCAGTGCCGGACTAGCGCTTAGCTCCTACGAGCAGTACTTC.

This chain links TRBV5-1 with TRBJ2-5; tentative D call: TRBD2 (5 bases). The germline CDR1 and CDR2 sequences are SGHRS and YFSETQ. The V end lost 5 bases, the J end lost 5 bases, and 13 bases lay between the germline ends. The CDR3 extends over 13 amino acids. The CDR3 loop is CASRHKGGETQYF. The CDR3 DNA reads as TGCGCCAGCAGACACAAAGGCGGGGAGACCCAGTACTTC.

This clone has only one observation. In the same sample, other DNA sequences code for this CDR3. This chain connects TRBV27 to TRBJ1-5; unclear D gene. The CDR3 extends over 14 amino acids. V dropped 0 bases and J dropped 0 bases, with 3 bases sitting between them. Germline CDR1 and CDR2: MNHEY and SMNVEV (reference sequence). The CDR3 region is CASSLSYSNQPQHF. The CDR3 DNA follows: TGTGCCAGCAGTTTATCTTATAGCAATCAGCCCCAGCATTTT.

The CDR3 reads CASTREAGDNEQFF. The CDR3 bases are TGTGCCAGCACCCGCGAGGCAGGGGACAATGAGCAGTTCTTC. The gene calls are TRBV2 and TRBJ2-1; TRBD1 is a possible D gene (6 bases). The germline V and J ends were trimmed by 7 bases and 5 bases, with 15 bases remaining between them. The CDR3 has 14 residues. The germline CDR1 and CDR2 sequences are SNHLY and FYNNEI. Using reference TRBV2 and TRBJ2-1 for the parts outside the CDR3, the full variable domain is EPEVTQTPSHQVTQMGQEVILRCVPISNHLYFYWYRQILGQKVEFLVSFYNNEISEKSEIFDDQFSVERPDGSNFTLKIRSTKLEDSAMYFCASTREAGDNEQFFGPGTRLTVL.